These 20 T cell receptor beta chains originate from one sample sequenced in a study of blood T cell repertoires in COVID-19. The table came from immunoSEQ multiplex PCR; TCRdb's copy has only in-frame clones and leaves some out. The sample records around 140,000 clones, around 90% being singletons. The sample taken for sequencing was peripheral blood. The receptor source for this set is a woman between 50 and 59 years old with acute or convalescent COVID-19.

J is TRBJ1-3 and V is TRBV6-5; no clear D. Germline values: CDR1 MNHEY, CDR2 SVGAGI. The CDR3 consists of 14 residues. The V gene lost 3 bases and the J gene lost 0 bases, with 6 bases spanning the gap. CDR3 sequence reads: CASSYESSGNTIYF. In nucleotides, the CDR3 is TGTGCCAGCAGTTATGAGAGCTCTGGAAACACCATATATTTT.

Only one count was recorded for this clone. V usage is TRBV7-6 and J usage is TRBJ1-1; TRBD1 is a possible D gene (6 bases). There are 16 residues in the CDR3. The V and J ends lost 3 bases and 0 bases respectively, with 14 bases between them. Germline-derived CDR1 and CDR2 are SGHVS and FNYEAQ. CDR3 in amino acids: CASSLVDRSVNTEAFF. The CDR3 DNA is TGTGCCAGCAGCTTGGTCGACAGGTCGGTGAACACTGAAGCTTTCTTT.

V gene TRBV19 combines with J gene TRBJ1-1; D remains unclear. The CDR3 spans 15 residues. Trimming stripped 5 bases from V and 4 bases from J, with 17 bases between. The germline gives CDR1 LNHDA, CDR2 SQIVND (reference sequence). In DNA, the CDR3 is TGTGCCAGTAGTGCCGACGGGGTTTGGCCCACTGAAGCTTTCTTT. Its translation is CASSADGVWPTEAFF.

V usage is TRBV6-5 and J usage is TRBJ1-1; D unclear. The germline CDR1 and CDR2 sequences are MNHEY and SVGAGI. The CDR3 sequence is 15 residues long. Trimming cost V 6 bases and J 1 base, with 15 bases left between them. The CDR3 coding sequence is TGTGCCAGCAGGGGCGGGGTCGGTAAGAACACTGAAGCTTTCTTT. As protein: CASRGGVGKNTEAFF.

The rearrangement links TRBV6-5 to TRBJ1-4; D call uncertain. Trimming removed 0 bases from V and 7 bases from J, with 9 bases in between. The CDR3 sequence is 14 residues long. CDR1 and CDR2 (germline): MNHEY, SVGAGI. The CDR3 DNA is TGTGCCAGCAGTTACTCGTTTCGCAGTGAAAAACTGTTTTTT. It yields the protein CASSYSFRSEKLFF.

The CDR3 reads CASSRTIGNYEQYF. In DNA form, the CDR3 reads TGTGCCAGCAGCAGGACTATCGGGAACTACGAGCAGTACTTC. V usage is TRBV6-5 and J usage is TRBJ2-7, with D perhaps matching TRBD2 (6 bases). The germline gives CDR1 MNHEY, CDR2 SVGAGI. The CDR3 covers 14 residues. V was shortened by 6 bases and J by 3 bases, with 15 bases between the two germline ends.

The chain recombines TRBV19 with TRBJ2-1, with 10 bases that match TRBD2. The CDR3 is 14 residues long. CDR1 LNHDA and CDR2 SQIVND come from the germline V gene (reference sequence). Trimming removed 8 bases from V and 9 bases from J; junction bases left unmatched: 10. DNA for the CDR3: TGTGCCAGTTGGAGCCTAGCGGGAGTAGGTGAGCAGTTCTTC. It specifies CASWSLAGVGEQFF.

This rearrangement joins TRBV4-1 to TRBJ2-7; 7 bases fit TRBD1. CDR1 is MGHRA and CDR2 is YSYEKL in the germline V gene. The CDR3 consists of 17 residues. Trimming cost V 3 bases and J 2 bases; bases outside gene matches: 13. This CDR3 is CASSHRHTGTDAYEQYF. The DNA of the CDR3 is TGCGCCAGCAGCCACCGCCACACCGGGACAGATGCCTACGAGCAGTACTTC.

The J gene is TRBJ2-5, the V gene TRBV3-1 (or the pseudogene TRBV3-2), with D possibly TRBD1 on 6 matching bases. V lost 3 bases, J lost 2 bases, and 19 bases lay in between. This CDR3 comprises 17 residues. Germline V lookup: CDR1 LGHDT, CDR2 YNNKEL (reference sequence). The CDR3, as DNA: TGTGCCAGCAGCCAGGACTCCAGGGGAAGTGGTCAAGAGACCCAGTACTTC. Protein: CASSQDSRGSGQETQYF.

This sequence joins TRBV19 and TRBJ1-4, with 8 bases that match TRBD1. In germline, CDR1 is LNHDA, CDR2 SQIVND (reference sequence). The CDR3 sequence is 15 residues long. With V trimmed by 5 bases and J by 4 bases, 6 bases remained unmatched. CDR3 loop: CASSLRQGRNEKLFF. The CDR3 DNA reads TGTGCCAGTAGTCTCCGACAGGGGCGTAATGAAAAACTGTTTTTT.

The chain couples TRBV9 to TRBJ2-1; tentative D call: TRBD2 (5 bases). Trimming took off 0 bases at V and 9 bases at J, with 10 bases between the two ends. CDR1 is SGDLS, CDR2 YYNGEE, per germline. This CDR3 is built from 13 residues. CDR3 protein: CASSVGRSGEQFF. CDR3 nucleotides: TGTGCCAGCAGCGTAGGACGGAGCGGTGAGCAGTTCTTC.

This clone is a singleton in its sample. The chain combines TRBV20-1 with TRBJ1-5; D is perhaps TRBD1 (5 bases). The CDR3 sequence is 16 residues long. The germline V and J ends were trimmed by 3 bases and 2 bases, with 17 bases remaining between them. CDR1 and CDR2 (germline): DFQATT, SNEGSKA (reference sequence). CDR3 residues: CSASWGGSRGNQPQHF. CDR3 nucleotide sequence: TGCAGTGCTAGTTGGGGGGGTAGCCGTGGCAATCAGCCCCAGCATTTT.

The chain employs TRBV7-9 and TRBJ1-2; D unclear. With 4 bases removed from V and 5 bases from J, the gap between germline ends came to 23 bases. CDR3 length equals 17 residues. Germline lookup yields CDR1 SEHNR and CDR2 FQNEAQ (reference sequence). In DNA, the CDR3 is TGTGCCAGCAGCTCCCTAACCCGCGCGGGGATGTCATATGGCTACACCTTC. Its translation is CASSSLTRAGMSYGYTF.

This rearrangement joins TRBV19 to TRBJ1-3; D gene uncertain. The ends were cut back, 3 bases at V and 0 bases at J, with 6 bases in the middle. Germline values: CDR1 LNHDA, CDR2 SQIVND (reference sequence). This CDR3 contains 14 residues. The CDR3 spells CASSIDNSGNTIYF. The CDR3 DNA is TGTGCCAGTAGTATTGACAACTCTGGAAACACCATATATTTT. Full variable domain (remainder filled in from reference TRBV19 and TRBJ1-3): DGGITQSPKYLFRKEGQNVTLSCEQNLNHDAMYWYRQDPGQGLRLIYYSQIVNDFQKGDIAEGYSVSREKKESFPLTVTSAQKNPTAFYLCASSIDNSGNTIYFGEGSWLTVV.

The CDR3 loop is CASQKGGIRTGELFF. Written as DNA, the CDR3 is TGTGCCAGCCAGAAGGGAGGAATTAGGACCGGGGAGCTGTTTTTT. This chain uses TRBV9 with TRBJ2-2; D might be TRBD2 (6 bases). The V gene lost 7 bases and the J gene lost 5 bases, with 18 bases spanning the gap. Germline V gene lookup returns CDR1 SGDLS and CDR2 YYNGEE. There are 15 residues in the CDR3.

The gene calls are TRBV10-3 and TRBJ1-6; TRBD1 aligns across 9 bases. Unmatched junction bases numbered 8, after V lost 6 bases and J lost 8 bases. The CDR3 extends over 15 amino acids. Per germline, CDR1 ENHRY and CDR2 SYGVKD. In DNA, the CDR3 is TGTGCCATCAGACCCACAGGGGGCCCATATTCACCCCTCCACTTT. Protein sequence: CAIRPTGGPYSPLHF.

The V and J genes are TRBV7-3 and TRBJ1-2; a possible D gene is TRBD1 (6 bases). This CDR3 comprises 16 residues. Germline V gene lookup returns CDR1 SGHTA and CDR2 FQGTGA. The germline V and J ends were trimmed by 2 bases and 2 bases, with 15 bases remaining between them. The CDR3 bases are TGTGCCAGCAGCTTAGTGGCAGGGGTCATGAACTATGGCTACACCTTC. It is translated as CASSLVAGVMNYGYTF.

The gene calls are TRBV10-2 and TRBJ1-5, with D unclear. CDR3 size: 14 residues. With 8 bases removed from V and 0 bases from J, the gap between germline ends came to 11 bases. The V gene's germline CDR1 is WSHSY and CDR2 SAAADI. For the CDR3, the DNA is TGCGCCAGCTCAAGAGCAGGTAGCAATCAGCCCCAGCATTTT. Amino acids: CASSRAGSNQPQHF.

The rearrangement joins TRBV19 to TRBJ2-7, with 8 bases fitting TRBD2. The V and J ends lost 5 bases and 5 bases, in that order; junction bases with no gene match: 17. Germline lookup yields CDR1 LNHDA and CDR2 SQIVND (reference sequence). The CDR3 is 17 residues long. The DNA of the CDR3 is TGTGCCAGTAGTCATCGAGGGAGGGGCCCGCGGGGGGACGAGCAGTACTTC. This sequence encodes CASSHRGRGPRGDEQYF.

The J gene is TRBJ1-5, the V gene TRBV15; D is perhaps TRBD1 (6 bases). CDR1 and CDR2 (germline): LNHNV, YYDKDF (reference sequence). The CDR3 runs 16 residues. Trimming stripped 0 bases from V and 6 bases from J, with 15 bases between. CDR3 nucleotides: TGTGCCACCAGCAGAGATTGGGCAGGGGTTCGTCAGCCCCAGCATTTT. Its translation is CATSRDWAGVRQPQHF.